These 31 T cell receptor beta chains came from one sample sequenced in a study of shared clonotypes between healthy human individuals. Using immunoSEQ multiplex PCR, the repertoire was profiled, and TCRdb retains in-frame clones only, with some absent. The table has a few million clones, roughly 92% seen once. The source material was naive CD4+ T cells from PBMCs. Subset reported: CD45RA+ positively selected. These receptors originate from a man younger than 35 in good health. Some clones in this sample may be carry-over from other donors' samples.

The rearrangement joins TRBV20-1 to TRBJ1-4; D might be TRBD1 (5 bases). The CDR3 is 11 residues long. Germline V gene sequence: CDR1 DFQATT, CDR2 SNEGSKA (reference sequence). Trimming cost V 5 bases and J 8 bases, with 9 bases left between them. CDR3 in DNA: TGCAGTGCTGGGGAGGGGGAAAAACTGTTTTTT. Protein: CSAGEGEKLFF.

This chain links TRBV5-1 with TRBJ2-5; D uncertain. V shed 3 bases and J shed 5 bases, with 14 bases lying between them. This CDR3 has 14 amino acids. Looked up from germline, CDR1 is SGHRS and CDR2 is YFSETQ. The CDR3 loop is CASSSTGYFETQYF. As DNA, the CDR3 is TGCGCCAGCAGCTCGACCGGGTATTTCGAGACCCAGTACTTC.

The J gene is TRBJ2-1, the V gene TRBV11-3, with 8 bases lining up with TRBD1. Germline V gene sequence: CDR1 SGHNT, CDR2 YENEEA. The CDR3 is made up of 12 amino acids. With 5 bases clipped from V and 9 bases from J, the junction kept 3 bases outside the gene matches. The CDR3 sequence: CASSKTGVEQFF. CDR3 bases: TGTGCCAGCAGCAAGACAGGGGTTGAGCAGTTCTTC.

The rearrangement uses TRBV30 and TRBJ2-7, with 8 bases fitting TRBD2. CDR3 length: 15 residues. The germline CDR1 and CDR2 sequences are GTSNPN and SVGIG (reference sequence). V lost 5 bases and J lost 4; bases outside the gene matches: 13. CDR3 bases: TGTGCCTGGTCTAAGACTAGCGCCTTAAGGTACGAGCAGTACTTC. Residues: CAWSKTSALRYEQYF.

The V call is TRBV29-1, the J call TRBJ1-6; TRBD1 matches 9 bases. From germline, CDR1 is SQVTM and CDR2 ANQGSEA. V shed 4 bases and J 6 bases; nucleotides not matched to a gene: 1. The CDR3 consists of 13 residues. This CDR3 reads CSVAQGANSPLHF. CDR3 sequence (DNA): TGCAGCGTTGCACAGGGGGCTAATTCACCCCTCCACTTT.

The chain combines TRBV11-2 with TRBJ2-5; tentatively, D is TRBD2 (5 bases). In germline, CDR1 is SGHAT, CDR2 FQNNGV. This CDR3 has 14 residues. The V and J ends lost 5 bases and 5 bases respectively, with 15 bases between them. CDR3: CASSALRGTETQYF. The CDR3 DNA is TGTGCCAGCAGCGCCCTCCGGGGAACGGAGACCCAGTACTTC. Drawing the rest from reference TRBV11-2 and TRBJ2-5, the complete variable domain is EAGVAQSPRYKIIEKRQSVAFWCNPISGHATLYWYQQILGQGPKLLIQFQNNGVVDDSQLPKDRFSAERLKGVDSTLKIQPAKLEDSAVYLCASSALRGTETQYFGPGTRLLVL.

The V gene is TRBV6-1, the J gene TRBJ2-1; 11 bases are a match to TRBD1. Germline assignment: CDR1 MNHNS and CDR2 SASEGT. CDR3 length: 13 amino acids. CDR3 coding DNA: TGTGTTACGGGACAGGGGGTGATGAATGAGCAGTTCTTC. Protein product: CVTGQGVMNEQFF.

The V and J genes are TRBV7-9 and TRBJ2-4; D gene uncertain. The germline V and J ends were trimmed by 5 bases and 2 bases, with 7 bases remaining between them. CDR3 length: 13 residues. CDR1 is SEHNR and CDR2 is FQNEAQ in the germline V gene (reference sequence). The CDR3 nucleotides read TGTGCCAGCAGCCCCAACTCCAAAAACATTCAGTACTTC. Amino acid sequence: CASSPNSKNIQYF.

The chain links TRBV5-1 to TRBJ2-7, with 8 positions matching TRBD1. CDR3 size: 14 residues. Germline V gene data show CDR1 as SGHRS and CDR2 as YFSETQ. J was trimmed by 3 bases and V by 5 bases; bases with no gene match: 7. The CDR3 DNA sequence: TGCGCCAGCAGTGACGGGACAGGTCTCTACGAGCAGTACTTC. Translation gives CASSDGTGLYEQYF.

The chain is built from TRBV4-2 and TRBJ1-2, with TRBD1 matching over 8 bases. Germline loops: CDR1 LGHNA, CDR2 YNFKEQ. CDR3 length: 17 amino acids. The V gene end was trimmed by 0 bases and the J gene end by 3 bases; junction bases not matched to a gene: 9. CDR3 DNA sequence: TGTGCCAGCAGCCAAGAGGTAGGGCAGGGGGCAGACTATGGCTACACCTTC. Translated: CASSQEVGQGADYGYTF.

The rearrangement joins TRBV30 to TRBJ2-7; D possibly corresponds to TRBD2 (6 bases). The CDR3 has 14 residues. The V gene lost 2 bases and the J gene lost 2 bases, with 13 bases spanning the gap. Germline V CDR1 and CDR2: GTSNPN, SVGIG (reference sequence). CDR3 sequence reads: CAWSPGGVTYEQYF. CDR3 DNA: TGTGCCTGGAGTCCCGGGGGAGTAACCTACGAGCAGTACTTC.

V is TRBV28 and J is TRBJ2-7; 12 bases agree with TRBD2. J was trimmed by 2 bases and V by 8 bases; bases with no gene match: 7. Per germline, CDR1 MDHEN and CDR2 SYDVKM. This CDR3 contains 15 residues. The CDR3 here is CASERLAGGTYEQYF. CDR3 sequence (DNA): TGTGCCAGCGAGCGGCTAGCGGGAGGGACCTACGAGCAGTACTTC.

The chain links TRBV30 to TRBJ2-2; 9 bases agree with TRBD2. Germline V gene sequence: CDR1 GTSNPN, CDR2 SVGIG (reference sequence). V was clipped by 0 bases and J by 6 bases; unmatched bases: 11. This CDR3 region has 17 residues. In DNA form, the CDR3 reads TGTGCCTGGAGTGTAAAGAGGGAGAGCGGGAGGCCCGGGGAGCTGTTTTTT. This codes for CAWSVKRESGRPGELFF. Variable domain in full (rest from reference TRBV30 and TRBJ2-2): SQTIHQWPATLVQPVGSPLSLECTVEGTSNPNLYWYRQAAGRGLQLLFYSVGIGQISSEVPQNLSASRPQDRQFILSSKKLLLSDSGFYLCAWSVKRESGRPGELFFGEGSRLTVL.

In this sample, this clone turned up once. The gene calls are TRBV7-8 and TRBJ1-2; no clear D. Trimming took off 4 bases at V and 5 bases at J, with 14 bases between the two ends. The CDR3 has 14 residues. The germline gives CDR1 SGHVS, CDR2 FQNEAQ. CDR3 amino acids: CASSSRTFQYGYTF. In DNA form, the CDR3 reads TGTGCCAGCAGCTCCCGGACTTTCCAGTATGGCTACACCTTC.

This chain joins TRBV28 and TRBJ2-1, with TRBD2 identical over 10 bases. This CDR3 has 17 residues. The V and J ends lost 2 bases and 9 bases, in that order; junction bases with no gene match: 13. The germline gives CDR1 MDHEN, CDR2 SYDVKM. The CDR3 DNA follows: TGTGCCAGCAGTTTACCCACGGCTAGCGGGAGTATCGGTGAGCAGTTCTTC. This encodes CASSLPTASGSIGEQFF.

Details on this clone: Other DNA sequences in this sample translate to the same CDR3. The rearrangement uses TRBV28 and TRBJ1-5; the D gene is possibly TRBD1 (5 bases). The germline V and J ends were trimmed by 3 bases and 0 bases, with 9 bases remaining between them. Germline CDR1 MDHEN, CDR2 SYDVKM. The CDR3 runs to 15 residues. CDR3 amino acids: CASSLSRDSNQPQHF. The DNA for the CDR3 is TGTGCCAGCAGTTTGTCCAGGGATAGCAATCAGCCCCAGCATTTT.

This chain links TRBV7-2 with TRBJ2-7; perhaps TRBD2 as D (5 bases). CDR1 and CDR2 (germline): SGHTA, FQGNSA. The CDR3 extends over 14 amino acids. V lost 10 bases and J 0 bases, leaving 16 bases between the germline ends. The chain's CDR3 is CATQIGGGSYEQYF. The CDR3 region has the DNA TGTGCCACCCAGATTGGAGGCGGCTCCTACGAGCAGTACTTC.

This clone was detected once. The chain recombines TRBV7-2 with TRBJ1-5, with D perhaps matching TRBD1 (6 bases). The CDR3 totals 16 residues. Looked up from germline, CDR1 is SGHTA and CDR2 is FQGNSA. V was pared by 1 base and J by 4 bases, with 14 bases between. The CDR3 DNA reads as TGTGCCAGCAGCTTAGAGGCAGGGAGGGGGAATCAGCCCCAGCATTTT. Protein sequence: CASSLEAGRGNQPQHF.

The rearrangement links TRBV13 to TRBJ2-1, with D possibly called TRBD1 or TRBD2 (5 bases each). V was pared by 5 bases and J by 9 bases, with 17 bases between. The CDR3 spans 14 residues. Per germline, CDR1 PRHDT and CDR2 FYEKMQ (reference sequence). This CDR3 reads CASSGRDPPREQFF. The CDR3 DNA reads TGTGCCAGCAGCGGTAGGGACCCACCGCGTGAGCAGTTCTTC.

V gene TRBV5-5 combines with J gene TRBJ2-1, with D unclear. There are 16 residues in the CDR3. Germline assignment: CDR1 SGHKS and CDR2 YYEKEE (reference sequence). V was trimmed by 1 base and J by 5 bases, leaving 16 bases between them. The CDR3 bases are TGTGCCAGCAGCTTGCGTCCCCAGCCGGCTAACAATGAGCAGTTCTTC. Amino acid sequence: CASSLRPQPANNEQFF.

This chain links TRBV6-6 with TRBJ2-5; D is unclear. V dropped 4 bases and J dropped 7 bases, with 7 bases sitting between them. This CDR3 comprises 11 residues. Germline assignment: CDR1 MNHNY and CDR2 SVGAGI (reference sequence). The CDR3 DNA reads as TGTGCCAGCAGTTCTCGTGGGACCCAGTACTTC. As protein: CASSSRGTQYF.

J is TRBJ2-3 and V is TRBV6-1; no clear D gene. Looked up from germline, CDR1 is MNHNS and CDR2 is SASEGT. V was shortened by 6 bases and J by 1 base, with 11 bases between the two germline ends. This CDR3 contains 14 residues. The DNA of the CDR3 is TGTGCCAGCAGCTCCGCCGGTGGCACAGATACGCAGTATTTT. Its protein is CASSSAGGTDTQYF.

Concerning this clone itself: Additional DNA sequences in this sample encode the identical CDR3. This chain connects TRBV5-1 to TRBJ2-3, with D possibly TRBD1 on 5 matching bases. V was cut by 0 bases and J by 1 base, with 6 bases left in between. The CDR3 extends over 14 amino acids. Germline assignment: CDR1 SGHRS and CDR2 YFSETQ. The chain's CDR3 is CASSLGRGTDTQYF. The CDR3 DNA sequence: TGCGCCAGCAGCTTGGGCAGGGGCACAGATACGCAGTATTTT.

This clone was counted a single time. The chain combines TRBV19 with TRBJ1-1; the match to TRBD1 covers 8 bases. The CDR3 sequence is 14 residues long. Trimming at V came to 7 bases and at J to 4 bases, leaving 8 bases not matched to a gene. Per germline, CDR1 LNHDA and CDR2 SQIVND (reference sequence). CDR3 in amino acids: CASIRRGQVTEAFF. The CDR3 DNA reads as TGTGCCAGTATCCGCAGGGGGCAGGTCACTGAAGCTTTCTTT.

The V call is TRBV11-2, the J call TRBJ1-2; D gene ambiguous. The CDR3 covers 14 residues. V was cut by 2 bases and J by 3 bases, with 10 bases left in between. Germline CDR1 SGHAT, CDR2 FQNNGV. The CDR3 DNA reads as TGTGCCAGCAGCTTAACCTCGGGAGACTATGGCTACACCTTC. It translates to CASSLTSGDYGYTF.

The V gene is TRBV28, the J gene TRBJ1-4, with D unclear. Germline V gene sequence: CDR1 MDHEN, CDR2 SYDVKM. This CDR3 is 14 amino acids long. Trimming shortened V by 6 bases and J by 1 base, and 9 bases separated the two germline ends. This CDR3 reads CASRYPGTNEKLFF. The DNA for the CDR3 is TGTGCCAGCAGATATCCGGGAACTAATGAAAAACTGTTTTTT.

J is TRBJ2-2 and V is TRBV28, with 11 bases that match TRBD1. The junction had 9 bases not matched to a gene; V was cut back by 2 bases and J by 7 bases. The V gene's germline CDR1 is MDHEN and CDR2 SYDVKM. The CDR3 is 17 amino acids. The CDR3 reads CASSLGQGAIVGGELFF. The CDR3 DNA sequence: TGTGCCAGCAGTTTAGGACAGGGGGCCATTGTAGGCGGGGAGCTGTTTTTT. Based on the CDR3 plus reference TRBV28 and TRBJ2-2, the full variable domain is DVKVTQSSRYLVKRTGEKVFLECVQDMDHENMFWYRQDPGLGLRLIYFSYDVKMKEKGDIPEGYSVSREKKERFSLILESASTNQTSMYLCASSLGQGAIVGGELFFGEGSRLTVL.

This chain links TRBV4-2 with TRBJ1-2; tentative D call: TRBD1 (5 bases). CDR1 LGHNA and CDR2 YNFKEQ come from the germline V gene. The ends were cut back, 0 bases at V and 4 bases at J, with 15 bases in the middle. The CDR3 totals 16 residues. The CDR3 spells CASSQDFPQGVYGYTF. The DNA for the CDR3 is TGTGCCAGCAGCCAAGATTTCCCCCAGGGAGTCTATGGCTACACCTTC.

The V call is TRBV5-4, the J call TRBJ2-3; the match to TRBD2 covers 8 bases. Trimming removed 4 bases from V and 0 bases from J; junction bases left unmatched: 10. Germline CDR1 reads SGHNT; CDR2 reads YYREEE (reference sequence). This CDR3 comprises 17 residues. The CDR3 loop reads CASSVMTGGSSTDTQYF. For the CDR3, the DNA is TGTGCCAGCAGCGTTATGACGGGAGGGTCTAGCACAGATACGCAGTATTTT.

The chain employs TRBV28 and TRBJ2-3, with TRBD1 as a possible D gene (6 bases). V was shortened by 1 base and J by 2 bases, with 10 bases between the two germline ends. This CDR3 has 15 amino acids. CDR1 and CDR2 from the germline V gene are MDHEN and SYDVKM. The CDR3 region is CASSLLQGYTDTQYF. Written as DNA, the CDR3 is TGTGCCAGCAGTTTATTACAGGGATACACAGATACGCAGTATTTT.

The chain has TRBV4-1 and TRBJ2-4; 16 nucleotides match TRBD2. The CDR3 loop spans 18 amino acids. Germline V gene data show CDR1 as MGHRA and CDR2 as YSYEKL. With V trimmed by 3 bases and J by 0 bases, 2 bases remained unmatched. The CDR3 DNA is TGCGCCAGCAGCCAGGGACTAGCGGGAGGGGTAGCCAAAAACATTCAGTACTTC. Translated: CASSQGLAGGVAKNIQYF.